This T cell receptor (beta chain) originates from a study of blood T cell repertoires in COVID-19. Per germline, CDR1 SGDLS and CDR2 YYNGEE. CDR3 length: 14 amino acids. J was trimmed by 7 bases and V by 3 bases; bases with no gene match: 9. Only in-frame clones appear in the TCRdb table, and some are missing; sequencing was by immunoSEQ multiplex PCR. The data hold 200,000 to 300,000 clones, with 84% observed a single time. This receptor was taken from a man between 60 and 75 years old with acute or convalescent COVID-19. This sequence joins TRBV9 and TRBJ1-2; 7 nucleotides line up with TRBD1. The sequenced sample was peripheral blood. The CDR3 reads CASSAEQGTFGYTF. For the CDR3, the DNA is TGTGCCAGCAGCGCGGAACAGGGGACCTTTGGCTACACCTTC. Variable domain in full (rest from reference TRBV9 and TRBJ1-2): DSGVTQTPKHLITATGQRVTLRCSPRSGDLSVYWYQQSLDQGLQFLIQYYNGEERAKGNILERFSAQQFPDLHSELNLSSLELGDSALYFCASSAEQGTFGYTFGSGTRLTVV.